This TCR beta chain was identified during a study of T cell repertoires in cytomegalovirus infection. The overall study: In the study, CMV epitopes included recently identified HLA-C-restricted and well-studied HLA-B-restricted ones.

TCRdb reprocessed the reads with MiXCR, giving one entry per CDR3 protein. Of a few hundred thousand distinct CDR3 sequences in the sample, more than 40% are singletons; the top ten hold 40% to 50%. This CDR3 region has 15 residues. V lost 5 bases to trimming and J lost 2 bases, with 14 bases between them. Germline V lookup: CDR1 SGHTA, CDR2 FQGNSA. Notes on this clonotype: What it binds is not known.

This material consisted of cultured PBMCs, taken from culture after CMV antigen stimulation. The V call is TRBV7-2, the J call TRBJ2-3; D unresolved. The TCR comes from a human donor in good health (CMV status not recorded). Some clones in this sample may be carry-over from other donors' samples. The CDR3 loop reads CASSTQPGLTDTQYF. The CDR3 nucleotides are TGTGCCAGCAGCACGCAGCCGGGCCTCACAGATACGCAGTATTTT.